This TCR beta chain stems from a study of T cell repertoires in cytomegalovirus infection. Study at large: Indications of both CMV infection and matching HLA type were provided by public TCR beta signatures.

Of note for this clonotype: The antigen remains undetermined.

Trimming stripped 8 bases from V and 2 bases from J, with 14 bases between. The CDR3 runs 14 residues. The germline V gene encodes CDR1 SEHNR and CDR2 FQNEAQ (reference sequence). General study results and limits: Identification of carriers of CMV plus the relevant HLA was performed using cumulative public TCR beta family frequency.

TCRdb re-analysed the reads in MiXCR, keeping a single row per CDR3 protein. This repertoire shows a few hundred thousand distinct CDR3 sequences, 22% found once; its top ten account for approximately 18%. The source of this sequence is a human donor in good health (CMV status not recorded). Some clones in this sample may be carry-over from other donors' samples. The sample was CD8+ T cells from PBMCs. The chain employs TRBV7-9 and TRBJ2-3, with TRBD2 as a possible D gene (5 bases). CDR3 sequence: CASQWTGYTDTQYF. DNA for the CDR3: TGTGCCAGCCAGTGGACGGGGTACACAGATACGCAGTATTTT.